What follows is one T cell receptor (beta chain) and its context. This sample was included in a study of blood T cell repertoires in COVID-19. Study at large: Acute-phase and convalescent COVID-19 samples originated in the United States, Italy and Spain. T cells, B-cell-depleted T cells, or PBMCs provided the cDNA or gDNA that served as material.

Study processing details: Amplification of reference gene primers was used by the study to estimate nucleated cell counts. Sequencing was performed with immunoSEQ multiplex PCR; in TCRdb, only in-frame clones are kept and a portion is missing. The V and J calls and the clone size are those of that table, but D and trimming were determined from the DNA. The profile shows nearly 200,000 clones, around four fifths of them singletons. Per germline, CDR1 MNHEY and CDR2 SVGEGT. Between the trimmed V and J ends, which lost 6 bases and 7 bases, there was a span of 13 bases. The CDR3 is made up of 13 amino acids.

The sequenced material came from peripheral blood. The sequence was obtained from a woman in her 70s with active or convalescent COVID-19. The J gene is TRBJ1-5, the V gene TRBV6-2 or TRBV6-3; D is perhaps TRBD1 (5 bases). The DNA for the CDR3 is TGTGCCAGCAGCCCGGGGGAGGCACAGCCCCAGCATTTT. It translates to CASSPGEAQPQHF.